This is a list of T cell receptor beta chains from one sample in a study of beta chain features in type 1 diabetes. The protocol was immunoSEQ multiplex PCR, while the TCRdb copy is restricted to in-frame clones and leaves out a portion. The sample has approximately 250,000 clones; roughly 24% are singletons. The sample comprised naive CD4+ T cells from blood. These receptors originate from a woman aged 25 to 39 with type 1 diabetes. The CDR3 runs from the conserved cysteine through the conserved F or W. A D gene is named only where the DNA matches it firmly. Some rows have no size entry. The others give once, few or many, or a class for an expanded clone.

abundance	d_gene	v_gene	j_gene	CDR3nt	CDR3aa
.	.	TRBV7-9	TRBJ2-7	TGTGCCAGCAGCTTAGTTGCCGGGGTCGACGAGCAGTACTTC	CASSLVAGVDEQYF
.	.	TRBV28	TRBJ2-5	TGTGCCAGCAGCCGCAGGCCCGGGAGTCGGGGAGAGACCCAGTACTTC	CASSRRPGSRGETQYF
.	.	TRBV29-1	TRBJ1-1	TGCAGCGTTACCCGTCCGGGGGACACTGAAGCTTTCTTT	CSVTRPGDTEAFF
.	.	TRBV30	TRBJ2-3	TGTGCCTGGAAAGGGGGGGGCACAGATACGCAGTATTTT	CAWKGGGTDTQYF
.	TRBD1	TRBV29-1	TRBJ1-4	TGCAGCGTGATGACAGGGGCAAATGAAAAACTGTTTTTT	CSVMTGANEKLFF
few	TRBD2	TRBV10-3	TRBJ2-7	TGTGCCATCAGGACCGGGACTAGCGGGATCTACGAGCAGTACTTC	CAIRTGTSGIYEQYF
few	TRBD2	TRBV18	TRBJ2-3	TGTGCCAGCTCACCGTCTAGCGGGAGGGCCACCTGGTCCACAGATACGCAGTATTTT	CASSPSSGRATWSTDTQYF
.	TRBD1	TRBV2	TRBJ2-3	TGTGCCAGCAGTGAGCAGGGGGCAACAGATACGCAGTATTTT	CASSEQGATDTQYF
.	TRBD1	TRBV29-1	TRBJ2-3	TGCAGCGTTGCACCGGGACAGCTCACAGATACGCAGTATTTT	CSVAPGQLTDTQYF
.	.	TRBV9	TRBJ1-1	TGTGCCAGCAGCGTAGCAACCAGGGGTGACACTGAAGCTTTCTTT	CASSVATRGDTEAFF
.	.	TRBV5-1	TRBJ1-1	TGCGCCAGCAGCTTGGACAGGGCGGCTAACACTGAAGCTTTCTTT	CASSLDRAANTEAFF
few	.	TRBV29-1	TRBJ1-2	TGCAGCGCCATAGAAAACTATGGCTACACCTTC	CSAIENYGYTF
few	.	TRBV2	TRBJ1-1	TGTGCCAGCAGTCCCAACAGGGCGGGCGCTGAAGCTTTCTTT	CASSPNRAGAEAFF